The 11 T cell receptor beta chains below come from one sample, sequenced in a study of T cell responses to AZD1222 COVID-19 vaccine. The data were produced by immunoSEQ multiplex PCR, yet TCRdb's version contains in-frame clones alone and is incomplete. In the table there are under 150,000 clones, 90% of which are singletons. Sequences were derived from peripheral blood, sampled on day 0 of AZD1222 vaccination. The receptors originated from an adult in good health.

V gene TRBV5-1 combines with J gene TRBJ2-5, with D unresolved. Trimming cost V 3 bases and J 1 base, with 7 bases left between them. CDR3 length equals 13 residues. The germline V gene encodes CDR1 SGHRS and CDR2 YFSETQ. The CDR3, as DNA: TGCGCCAGCAGCTCCTTGGCCCAAGAGACCCAGTACTTC. Translating gives CASSSLAQETQYF.

The rearrangement uses TRBV6-5 and TRBJ1-2; 12 bases are shared with TRBD1. The CDR3 is 15 amino acids. Germline V gives CDR1 MNHEY, CDR2 SVGAGI. The V and J ends lost 5 bases and 6 bases, in that order; junction bases with no gene match: 7. As DNA, the CDR3 is TGTGCCAGCAGTCAACCCGGGACAGGGGGCGATGGCTACACCTTC. Amino acid sequence: CASSQPGTGGDGYTF.

V and J are TRBV3-1 (or the pseudogene TRBV3-2) and TRBJ2-1; 8 nucleotides agree with TRBD2. This CDR3 has 16 residues. Germline loops: CDR1 LGHDT, CDR2 YNNKEL (reference sequence). Losses at the gene ends were 2 bases for V and 6 bases for J; bases not matched to a gene: 9. The CDR3, as DNA: TGTGCCAGCAGCCAAAGTCGGGAGGGAGTTGGCAATGAGCAGTTCTTC. It translates to CASSQSREGVGNEQFF.

The gene calls are TRBV30 and TRBJ1-6; 7 bases agree with TRBD1. CDR1 GTSNPN and CDR2 SVGIG come from the germline V gene (reference sequence). The CDR3 spans 13 residues. Losses at the gene ends were 2 bases for V and 8 bases for J; bases not matched to a gene: 3. The CDR3 DNA is TGTGCCTGGAGTTTCCAGGGGGATTCACCCCTCCACTTT. Protein product: CAWSFQGDSPLHF.

This sequence joins TRBV20-1 and TRBJ2-1, with TRBD1 as a possible D gene (6 bases). CDR1 DFQATT and CDR2 SNEGSKA come from the germline V gene (reference sequence). Trimming shortened V by 6 bases and J by 7 bases, and 10 bases separated the two germline ends. The length of the CDR3 is 11 residues. The CDR3 DNA follows: TGCAGTGCATGGGGACAAAATGAGCAGTTCTTC. Protein: CSAWGQNEQFF.

The chain carries TRBV12-5 and TRBJ1-4; the D is unclear. This CDR3 has 12 residues. CDR1 is LGHNT and CDR2 is FRNRAP in the germline V gene. The V end lost 7 bases, the J end lost 11 bases, and 14 bases lay between the germline ends. The CDR3 coding sequence is TGTGCTAGTGCCCCCGGTCCGGGTAAACTGTTTTTT. Translated, it gives CASAPGPGKLFF.

This clone has just one count. This chain connects TRBV15 to TRBJ1-5; D perhaps matches TRBD1 (5 bases). Germline CDR1 is LNHNV and CDR2 is YYDKDF (reference sequence). The CDR3 contains 16 residues. V was cut by 1 base and J by 5 bases, with 15 bases left in between. The CDR3 coding sequence is TGTGCCACCAGCAGAGGGGTTCTGGGGGAGTATCAGCCCCAGCATTTT. Translated, it gives CATSRGVLGEYQPQHF.

The J gene is TRBJ1-5, the V gene TRBV15, with 8 bases aligning to TRBD1. V was pared by 2 bases and J by 5 bases, with 2 bases of the junction left unmatched. CDR1 and CDR2 (germline): LNHNV, YYDKDF (reference sequence). The CDR3 is made up of 14 amino acids. The CDR3 nucleotides read TGTGCCACCAGCAGAATACAGGGGGATCAGCCCCAGCATTTT. Translated: CATSRIQGDQPQHF.

For this clone: The same CDR3 can be traced to other DNA sequences in this sample. The chain uses TRBV9 and TRBJ2-1, with D tentatively TRBD2 (5 bases). V shed 5 bases and J shed 0 bases, with 12 bases lying between them. The CDR3 sequence is 15 residues long. CDR1 SGDLS and CDR2 YYNGEE come from the germline V gene. CDR3 DNA sequence: TGTGCCAGCAGTGTAAGCGGTATCTCCTACAATGAGCAGTTCTTC. Protein: CASSVSGISYNEQFF.

The chain links TRBV9 to TRBJ1-2; D unclear. This CDR3 is 13 amino acids long. Germline CDR1 and CDR2: SGDLS and YYNGEE. V lost 4 bases to trimming and J lost 8 bases, with 15 bases between them. The CDR3 loop is CASSPTGLGGYTF. CDR3 in DNA: TGTGCCAGCAGCCCCACGGGCCTGGGGGGCTACACCTTC.

The CDR3 loop is CASSERGGTEAFF. As DNA, the CDR3 is TGTGCCAGCAGTGAACGAGGGGGCACTGAAGCTTTCTTT. This chain connects TRBV6-1 to TRBJ1-1, with D perhaps TRBD1 (6 bases). The germline gives CDR1 MNHNS, CDR2 SASEGT. This CDR3 spans 13 amino acids. V was pared by 2 bases and J by 4 bases, with 8 bases between.